This T cell receptor (beta chain) was profiled in a study of blood T cell repertoires in COVID-19. TCRdb's copy holds only in-frame clones and misses some; the assay was immunoSEQ multiplex PCR. The profile shows roughly 200,000 clones, about 86% of them singletons. V was pared by 3 bases and J by 4 bases, with 8 bases of the junction left unmatched. Per germline, CDR1 DFQATT and CDR2 SNEGSKA (reference sequence). CDR3 size: 15 residues. This clone has more than one count but fewer than ten. The TCR originated in a man aged 50 or older with active or convalescent COVID-19. The V and J genes are TRBV20-1 and TRBJ1-4; TRBD1 agrees at 7 bases. Sequencing was performed on peripheral blood. The CDR3 sequence: CSASGSRDSNEKLFF. The CDR3 DNA reads as TGCAGTGCTAGTGGGTCCCGGGACAGTAATGAAAAACTGTTTTTT.